These 13 T cell receptor beta chains were sequenced from one sample in a study of blood T cell repertoires in COVID-19. Assay: immunoSEQ multiplex PCR; the TCRdb copy retains only in-frame clones and omits some. Among 150,000 to 200,000 clones listed, about 92% were seen once. The material sequenced was peripheral blood. The receptors were sampled from a woman aged 60-75 years with COVID-19, enrolled during active disease.

The chain combines TRBV19 with TRBJ2-3; TRBD1 might be the D (5 bases). The CDR3 runs to 13 residues. V was cut by 0 bases and J by 7 bases, with 8 bases left in between. CDR1 and CDR2 (germline): LNHDA, SQIVND (reference sequence). The CDR3 nucleotides read TGTGCCAGTAGTATAGAGGGGCTCCATACGCAGTATTTT. Protein sequence: CASSIEGLHTQYF.

This rearrangement joins TRBV15 to TRBJ1-4, with a possible D match to TRBD1 (6 bases). The V and J ends lost 5 bases and 7 bases respectively, with 14 bases between them. This CDR3 is 14 amino acids long. Germline CDR1 is LNHNV and CDR2 is YYDKDF (reference sequence). CDR3 region: CATSVRGEAEKLFF. The CDR3 nucleotides read TGTGCCACCAGCGTCAGGGGAGAAGCTGAAAAACTGTTTTTT.

This clone was detected only once. The chain combines TRBV11-2 with TRBJ2-5, with 9 bases fitting TRBD1. CDR1 and CDR2 (germline): SGHAT, FQNNGV. The junction had 8 bases not matched to a gene; V was cut back by 1 base and J by 5 bases. There are 16 residues in the CDR3. The CDR3 bases are TGTGCCAGCAGCTTAGCTGGGGACAGGGCGTGGGAGACCCAGTACTTC. Protein sequence: CASSLAGDRAWETQYF.

The chain uses TRBV2 and TRBJ1-5; perhaps TRBD1 as D (6 bases). Trimming pared 8 bases from V and 5 bases from J, leaving 13 bases between. This CDR3 spans 13 amino acids. CDR1 and CDR2 from the germline V gene are SNHLY and FYNNEI. DNA of the CDR3: TGTGCCAGCGGCAGGGGCTTTGATCAGCCCCAGCATTTT. Its protein product is CASGRGFDQPQHF.

The V and J genes are TRBV2 and TRBJ1-1; D possibly corresponds to TRBD1 (6 bases). The germline V gene has CDR1 SNHLY and CDR2 FYNNEI. CDR3 length: 14 amino acids. The germline V and J ends were trimmed by 6 bases and 0 bases, with 11 bases remaining between them. CDR3: CASRDSTVNTEAFF. The CDR3 DNA reads TGTGCCAGCAGGGACAGCACCGTGAACACTGAAGCTTTCTTT. Supplemented by reference TRBV2 and TRBJ1-1, the full variable domain reads EPEVTQTPSHQVTQMGQEVILRCVPISNHLYFYWYRQILGQKVEFLVSFYNNEISEKSEIFDDQFSVERPDGSNFTLKIRSTKLEDSAMYFCASRDSTVNTEAFFGQGTRLTVV.

The genes are TRBV7-3 and TRBJ2-1; 12 bases are a match to TRBD2. V trimming: 5 bases; J trimming: 10 bases; junction bases outside the gene matches: 15. This CDR3 comprises 17 residues. Germline-derived CDR1 and CDR2 are SGHTA and FQGTGA. In nucleotides, the CDR3 is TGTGCCAGCAGCCCTAGCGGGGGGGCCCTCGGGACCGGCGAGCAGTTCTTC. Translated, it gives CASSPSGGALGTGEQFF.

The chain recombines TRBV15 with TRBJ1-4; D not certain. The germline V gene has CDR1 LNHNV and CDR2 YYDKDF (reference sequence). This CDR3 contains 16 residues. V lost 1 base to trimming and J lost 3 bases, with 12 bases between them. As DNA, the CDR3 is TGTGCCACCAGCAGAGTATTCTGGGAGGCTAATGAAAAACTGTTTTTT. Translating it yields CATSRVFWEANEKLFF.

This clone was detected once. The J gene is TRBJ1-2, the V gene TRBV2; unclear D gene. The CDR3 sequence is 13 residues long. Germline V gene sequence: CDR1 SNHLY, CDR2 FYNNEI. Trimming removed 6 bases at V and 5 bases at J, with 13 bases between. The CDR3 sequence is CASRVDGSYGYTF. CDR3 in DNA: TGTGCCAGCAGAGTCGACGGGTCTTATGGCTACACCTTC.

The J gene is TRBJ1-6, the V gene TRBV5-1, with D possibly TRBD1 on 5 matching bases. Per the germline V gene, CDR1 is SGHRS and CDR2 is YFSETQ. The CDR3 consists of 16 residues. The ends were cut back, 6 bases at V and 8 bases at J, with 21 bases in the middle. This chain's CDR3 is CASTMDPRDSHSPLHF. CDR3 DNA sequence: TGCGCCAGCACCATGGATCCCAGGGATTCGCATTCACCCCTCCACTTT.

CDR3 DNA: TGTGCCATCAGTGCACAGAACTACGAGCAGTACTTC. The encoded protein is CAISAQNYEQYF. This rearrangement joins TRBV10-3 to TRBJ2-7; no definite D call. V was pared by 4 bases and J by 3 bases, with 7 bases between. CDR1 is ENHRY and CDR2 is SYGVKD in the germline V gene. The CDR3 is 12 amino acids.

The chain recombines TRBV2 with TRBJ2-7, with 7 bases fitting TRBD2. V shed 9 bases and J 2 bases; nucleotides not matched to a gene: 7. The CDR3 totals 13 residues. Per germline, CDR1 SNHLY and CDR2 FYNNEI. CDR3 sequence: CASGRGPAYEQYF. For the CDR3, the DNA is TGTGCCAGTGGGAGGGGACCCGCCTACGAGCAGTACTTC.

This chain joins TRBV4-2 and TRBJ2-7; D is ambiguous. V shed 5 bases and J shed 4 bases, with 12 bases lying between them. Germline CDR1 reads LGHNA; CDR2 reads YNFKEQ. The CDR3 runs 13 residues. CDR3 sequence: CASSSRLMYEQYF. In nucleotides, the CDR3 is TGTGCCAGCAGCTCGAGATTGATGTACGAGCAGTACTTC.

The chain is built from TRBV19 and TRBJ1-1; D gene uncertain. Between the trimmed V and J ends, which lost 3 bases and 6 bases, there was a span of 11 bases. Germline CDR1 reads LNHDA; CDR2 reads SQIVND (reference sequence). This CDR3 contains 13 residues. Here the CDR3 reads CASSIRTIAEAFF. DNA for the CDR3: TGTGCCAGTAGTATTCGAACAATCGCTGAAGCTTTCTTT.